This record concerns one T cell receptor beta chain sequence. The participants were between about 18 and 100 years old and came from some 23 US areas. The study assigned cohorts using participant-reported clinical history. This CDR3 is 14 amino acids long. The germline gives CDR1 SGHDN, CDR2 FVKESK. Trimming left V 4 bases short and J 6 bases short, with 13 bases between. This sample was included in a study of blood T cell repertoires in COVID-19. In the study overall: Researchers got acute and convalescent COVID-19 samples from the United States, Italy and Spain.

As originally analysed: Cell counts per sample came from amplifying reference gene primers. Sequencing used immunoSEQ multiplex PCR; TCRdb keeps in-frame clones, though not all of them. The V and J calls and clone size were taken over from that table, and D and trimming were inferred from the DNA. The table records about 270,000 clones, about 87% of them present only once. This chain uses TRBV14 with TRBJ2-1; no reliable D call. The sequenced material came from PBMCs or T cells enriched from blood (not recorded which). The source of this sequence is a woman aged 25 to 39 with acute COVID-19. The CDR3 DNA reads as TGTGCCAGCAGCCCCTTATCTCTCCCCAATGAGCAGTTCTTC. This sequence encodes CASSPLSLPNEQFF.